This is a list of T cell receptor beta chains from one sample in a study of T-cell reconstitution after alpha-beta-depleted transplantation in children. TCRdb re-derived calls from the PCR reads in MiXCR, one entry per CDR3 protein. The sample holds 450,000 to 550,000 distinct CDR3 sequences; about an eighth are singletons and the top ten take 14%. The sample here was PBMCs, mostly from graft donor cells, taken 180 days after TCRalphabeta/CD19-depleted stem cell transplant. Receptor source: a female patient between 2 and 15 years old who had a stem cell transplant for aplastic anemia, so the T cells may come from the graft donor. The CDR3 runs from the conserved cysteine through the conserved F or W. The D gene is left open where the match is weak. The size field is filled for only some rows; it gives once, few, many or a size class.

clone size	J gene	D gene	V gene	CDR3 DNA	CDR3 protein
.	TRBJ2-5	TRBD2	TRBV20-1	TGCAGTGCTAGATCGAGCGGGAGTAAGGAGACCCAGTACTTC	CSARSSGSKETQYF
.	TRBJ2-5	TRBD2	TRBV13	TGTGCCAGCAGCTCGGGACTAGCGGGAGGAGAGACCCAGTACTTC	CASSSGLAGGETQYF
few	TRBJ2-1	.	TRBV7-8	TGTGCCAGCAGCTCACGCCCCCTGGCCAATGAGCAGTTCTTC	CASSSRPLANEQFF
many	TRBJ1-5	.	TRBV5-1	TGCGCCAGCAGCCCCCAGGGCGGGGGGCGCGGCAATCAGCCCCAGCATTTT	CASSPQGGGRGNQPQHF
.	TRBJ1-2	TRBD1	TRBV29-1	TGCAGCGTTGGGGGACAGTCGATCTATGGCTACACCTTC	CSVGGQSIYGYTF
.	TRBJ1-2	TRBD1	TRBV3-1	TGTGCCAGCAGCCAGCAACTACAGGGGTTCGCTAACTACGGCTACACCTTC	CASSQQLQGFANYGYTF
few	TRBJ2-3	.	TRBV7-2	TGTGCCAGCTCACCGGGGAATGCGGGGAGCACAGATACGCAGTATTTT	CASSPGNAGSTDTQYF
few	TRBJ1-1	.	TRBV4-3	TGCGCCAGCAGCCCCCATAGGGCGGCCGCAACTGAAGCTTTCTTT	CASSPHRAAATEAFF
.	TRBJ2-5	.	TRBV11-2	TGTGCCAGCAGCTTAGGAGGCCCAGGCGGGCAAGAGACCCAGTACTTC	CASSLGGPGGQETQYF
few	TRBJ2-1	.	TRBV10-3	TGTGCCTCCCTGGTTTCTAGCGAAAACAATGAGCAGTTCTTC	CASLVSSENNEQFF
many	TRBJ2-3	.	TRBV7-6	TGTGCCAGCAGCCGGGACATTCCTAGCACAGATACGCAGTATTTT	CASSRDIPSTDTQYF